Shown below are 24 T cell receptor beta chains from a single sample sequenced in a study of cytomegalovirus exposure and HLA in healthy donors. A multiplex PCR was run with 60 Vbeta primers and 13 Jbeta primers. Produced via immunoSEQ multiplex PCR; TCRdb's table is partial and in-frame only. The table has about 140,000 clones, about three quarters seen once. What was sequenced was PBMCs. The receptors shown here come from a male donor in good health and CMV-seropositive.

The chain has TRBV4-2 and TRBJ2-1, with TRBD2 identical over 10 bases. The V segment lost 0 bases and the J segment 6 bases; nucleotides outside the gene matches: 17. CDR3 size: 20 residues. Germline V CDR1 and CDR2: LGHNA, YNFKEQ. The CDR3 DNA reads TGTGCCAGCAGCCAAGAAATTCGGTGGGAAGCGGGGGGGCCAGTCAATGAGCAGTTCTTC. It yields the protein CASSQEIRWEAGGPVNEQFF.

The CDR3 spells CASSVRLGGAYNEQFF. The CDR3 DNA is TGCGCCAGCAGCGTCCGTTTAGGGGGGGCCTACAATGAGCAGTTCTTC. The chain has TRBV5-1 and TRBJ2-1; possible D gene TRBD2, 7 bases. Germline CDR1 SGHRS, CDR2 YFSETQ. The CDR3 loop spans 16 amino acids. V was clipped by 4 bases and J by 2 bases, with 16 bases between them.

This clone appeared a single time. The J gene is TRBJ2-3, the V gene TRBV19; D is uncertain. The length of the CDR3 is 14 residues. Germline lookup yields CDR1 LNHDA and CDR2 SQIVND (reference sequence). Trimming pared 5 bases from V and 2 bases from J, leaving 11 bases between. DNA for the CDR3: TGTGCCAGTAGTTTAGCTACCCACACAGATACGCAGTATTTT. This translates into CASSLATHTDTQYF.

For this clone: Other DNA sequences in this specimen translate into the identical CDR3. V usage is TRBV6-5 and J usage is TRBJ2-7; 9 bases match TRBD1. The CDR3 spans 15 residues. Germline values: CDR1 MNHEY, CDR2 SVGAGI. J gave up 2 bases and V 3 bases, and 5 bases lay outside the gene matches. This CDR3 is CASSYRGQGTYEQYF. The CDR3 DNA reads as TGTGCCAGCAGTTATCGGGGACAGGGAACCTACGAGCAGTACTTC.

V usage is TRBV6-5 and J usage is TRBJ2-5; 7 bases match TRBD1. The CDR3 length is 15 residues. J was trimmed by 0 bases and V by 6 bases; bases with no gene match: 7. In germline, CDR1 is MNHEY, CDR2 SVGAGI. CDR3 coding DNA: TGTGCCAGCAGCCTCGGGACAGCTCACCAAGAGACCCAGTACTTC. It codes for CASSLGTAHQETQYF.

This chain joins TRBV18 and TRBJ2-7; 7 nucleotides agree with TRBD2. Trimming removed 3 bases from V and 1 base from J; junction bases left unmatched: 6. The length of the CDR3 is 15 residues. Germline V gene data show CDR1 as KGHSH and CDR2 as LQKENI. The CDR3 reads CASSPGAGESYEQYF. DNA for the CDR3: TGTGCCAGCTCACCCGGCGCGGGAGAATCCTACGAGCAGTACTTC.

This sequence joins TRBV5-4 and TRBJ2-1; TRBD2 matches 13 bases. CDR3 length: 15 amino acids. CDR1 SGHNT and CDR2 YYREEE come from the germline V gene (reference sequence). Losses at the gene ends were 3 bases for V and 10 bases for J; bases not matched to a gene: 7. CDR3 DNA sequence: TGTGCCAGCAGCTCCAGACTAGCGGGGGGTGAAGAGCAGTTCTTC. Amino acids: CASSSRLAGGEEQFF. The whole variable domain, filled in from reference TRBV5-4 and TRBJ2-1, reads ETGVTQSPTHLIKTRGQQVTLRCSSQSGHNTVSWYQQALGQGPQFIFQYYREEENGRGNFPPRFSGLQFPNYSSELNVNALELDDSALYLCASSSRLAGGEEQFFGPGTRLTVL.

The CDR3 DNA sequence: TGTGCCAGCTCAGAGGACAGGGATTATGGCTACACCTTC. Amino acids: CASSEDRDYGYTF. This rearrangement joins TRBV18 to TRBJ1-2; 8 nucleotides agree with TRBD1. V was clipped by 5 bases and J by 5 bases; unmatched bases: 4. Germline V lookup: CDR1 KGHSH, CDR2 LQKENI. The CDR3 contains 13 residues. The full variable domain, rest sourced from reference TRBV18 and TRBJ1-2, is NAGVMQNPRHLVRRRGQEARLRCSPMKGHSHVYWYRQLPEEGLKFMVYLQKENIIDESGMPKERFSAEFPKEGPSILRIQQVVRGDSAAYFCASSEDRDYGYTFGSGTRLTVV.

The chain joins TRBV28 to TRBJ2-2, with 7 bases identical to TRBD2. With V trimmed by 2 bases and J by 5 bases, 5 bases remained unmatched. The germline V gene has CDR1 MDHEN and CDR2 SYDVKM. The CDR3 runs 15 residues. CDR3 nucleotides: TGTGCCAGCAGTTTAGCGGGAGAGGGGACCGGGGAGCTGTTTTTT. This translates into CASSLAGEGTGELFF.

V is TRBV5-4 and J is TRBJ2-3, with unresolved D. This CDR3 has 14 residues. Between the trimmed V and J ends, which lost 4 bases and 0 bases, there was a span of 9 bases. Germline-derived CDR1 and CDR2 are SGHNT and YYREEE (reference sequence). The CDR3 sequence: CASSGQISTDTQYF. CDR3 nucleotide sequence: TGTGCCAGCAGCGGGCAGATTAGCACAGATACGCAGTATTTT.

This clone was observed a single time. CDR3 sequence: CAGARGTGEDEQFF. The CDR3 region has the DNA TGCGCCGGGGCTCGCGGGACAGGCGAGGATGAGCAGTTCTTC. This sequence joins TRBV5-1 and TRBJ2-1; TRBD1 agrees at 8 bases. V was clipped by 10 bases and J by 8 bases; unmatched bases: 14. Germline V gene data show CDR1 as SGHRS and CDR2 as YFSETQ. This CDR3 region has 14 residues.

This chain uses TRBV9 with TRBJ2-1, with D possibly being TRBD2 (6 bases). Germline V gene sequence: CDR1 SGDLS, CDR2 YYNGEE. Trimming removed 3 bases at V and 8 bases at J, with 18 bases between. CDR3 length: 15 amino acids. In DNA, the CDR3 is TGTGCCAGCAGCGCAGCGGGTGCCGCCGGGGATGAGCAGTTCTTC. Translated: CASSAAGAAGDEQFF.

The DNA of the CDR3 is TGTGCCAGCAGGCGACTAGCGGGAGTTGGCGAGCAGTACTTC. Protein product: CASRRLAGVGEQYF. V is TRBV6-4 and J is TRBJ2-7, with 12 bases identical to TRBD2. The CDR3 is made up of 14 amino acids. The V gene's germline CDR1 is MRHNA and CDR2 SNTAGT. Trimming cost V 6 bases and J 6 bases; bases outside gene matches: 6.

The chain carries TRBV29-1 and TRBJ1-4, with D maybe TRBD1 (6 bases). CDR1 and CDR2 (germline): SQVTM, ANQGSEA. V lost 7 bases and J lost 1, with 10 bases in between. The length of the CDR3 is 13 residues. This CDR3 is CSAEQGTNEKLFF. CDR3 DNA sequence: TGCAGCGCGGAACAGGGAACTAATGAAAAACTGTTTTTT.

Written as DNA, the CDR3 is TGCGCCAGCAGCCAAGATTTACTAGCGGGGGGACAACCGTCCTACAATGAGCAGTTCTTC. Residues: CASSQDLLAGGQPSYNEQFF. V usage is TRBV4-1 and J usage is TRBJ2-1, with TRBD2 matching over 12 bases. The CDR3 contains 20 residues. Germline-derived CDR1 and CDR2 are MGHRA and YSYEKL. J was trimmed by 1 base and V by 0 bases; bases with no gene match: 10.

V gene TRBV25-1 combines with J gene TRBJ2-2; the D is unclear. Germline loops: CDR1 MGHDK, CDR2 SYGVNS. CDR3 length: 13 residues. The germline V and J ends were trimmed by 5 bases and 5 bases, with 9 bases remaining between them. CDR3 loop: CASSHSVTGELFF. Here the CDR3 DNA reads TGTGCCAGCAGTCATAGTGTGACCGGGGAGCTGTTTTTT.

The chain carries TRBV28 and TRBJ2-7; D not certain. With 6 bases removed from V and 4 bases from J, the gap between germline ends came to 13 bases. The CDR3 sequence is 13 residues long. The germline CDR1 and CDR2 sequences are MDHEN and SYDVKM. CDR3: CASRPPPGYEQYF. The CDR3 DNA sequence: TGTGCCAGCAGACCCCCTCCCGGTTACGAGCAGTACTTC.

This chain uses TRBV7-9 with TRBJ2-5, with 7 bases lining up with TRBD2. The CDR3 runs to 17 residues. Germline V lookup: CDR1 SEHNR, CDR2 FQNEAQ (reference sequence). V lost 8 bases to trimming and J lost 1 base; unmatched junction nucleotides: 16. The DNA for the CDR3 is TGTGCCAGCGGCCCCCTTTATCGCGGGGGACTCCAAGAGACCCAGTACTTC. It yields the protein CASGPLYRGGLQETQYF.

The CDR3: CASSPGQGAGGYTF. In DNA form, the CDR3 reads TGTGCCAGCAGCCCAGGACAGGGGGCAGGGGGCTACACCTTC. This sequence joins TRBV9 and TRBJ1-2; 11 nucleotides agree with TRBD1. The trim removed 4 bases at V and 8 bases at J, leaving 7 bases unmatched. The CDR3 consists of 14 residues. Germline V gives CDR1 SGDLS, CDR2 YYNGEE.

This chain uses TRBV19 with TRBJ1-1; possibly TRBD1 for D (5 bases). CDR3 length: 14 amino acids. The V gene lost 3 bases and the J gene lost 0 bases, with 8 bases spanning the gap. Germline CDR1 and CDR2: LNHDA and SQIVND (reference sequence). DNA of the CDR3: TGTGCCAGTAGTATTGGGGGGATGAACACTGAAGCTTTCTTT. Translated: CASSIGGMNTEAFF. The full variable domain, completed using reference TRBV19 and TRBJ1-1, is DGGITQSPKYLFRKEGQNVTLSCEQNLNHDAMYWYRQDPGQGLRLIYYSQIVNDFQKGDIAEGYSVSREKKESFPLTVTSAQKNPTAFYLCASSIGGMNTEAFFGQGTRLTVV.

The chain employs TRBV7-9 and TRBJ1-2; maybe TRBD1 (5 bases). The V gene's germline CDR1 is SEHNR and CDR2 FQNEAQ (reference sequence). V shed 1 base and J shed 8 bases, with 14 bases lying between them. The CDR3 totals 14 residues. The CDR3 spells CASSLEVNWGGYTF. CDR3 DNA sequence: TGTGCCAGCAGCTTAGAGGTCAACTGGGGCGGCTACACCTTC.

This CDR3 is CASSVDGGKLFF. CDR3 in DNA: TGTGCCAGCAGCGTAGACGGGGGAAAACTGTTTTTT. The chain recombines TRBV9 with TRBJ1-4, with a tentative D call TRBD1 (5 bases). The germline V gene has CDR1 SGDLS and CDR2 YYNGEE. Trimming removed 0 bases at V and 10 bases at J, with 7 bases between. The length of the CDR3 is 12 residues.

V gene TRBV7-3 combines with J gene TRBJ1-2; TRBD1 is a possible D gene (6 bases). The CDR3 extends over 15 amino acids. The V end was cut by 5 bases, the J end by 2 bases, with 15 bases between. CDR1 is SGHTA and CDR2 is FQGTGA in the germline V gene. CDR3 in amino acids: CASSPTRQANYGYTF. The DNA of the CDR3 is TGTGCCAGCAGCCCTACCCGACAGGCGAACTATGGCTACACCTTC.

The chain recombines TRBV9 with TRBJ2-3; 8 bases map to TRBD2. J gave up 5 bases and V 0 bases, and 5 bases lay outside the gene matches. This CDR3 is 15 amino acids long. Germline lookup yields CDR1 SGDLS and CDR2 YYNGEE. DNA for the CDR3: TGTGCCAGCAGCGTAGACGGGAGGGCCGGAGATACGCAGTATTTT. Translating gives CASSVDGRAGDTQYF.